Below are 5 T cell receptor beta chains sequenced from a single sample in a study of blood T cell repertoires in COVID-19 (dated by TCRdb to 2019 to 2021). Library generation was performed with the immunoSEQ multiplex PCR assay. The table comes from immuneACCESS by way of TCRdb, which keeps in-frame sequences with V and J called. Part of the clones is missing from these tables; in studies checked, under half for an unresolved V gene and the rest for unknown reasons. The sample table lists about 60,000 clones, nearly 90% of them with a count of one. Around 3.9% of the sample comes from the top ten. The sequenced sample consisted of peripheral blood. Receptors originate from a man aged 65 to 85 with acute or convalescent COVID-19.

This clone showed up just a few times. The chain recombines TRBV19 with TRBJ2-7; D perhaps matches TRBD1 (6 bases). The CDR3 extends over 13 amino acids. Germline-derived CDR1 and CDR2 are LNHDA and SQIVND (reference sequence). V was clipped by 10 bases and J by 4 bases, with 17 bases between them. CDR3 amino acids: CATGDTSSYEQYF. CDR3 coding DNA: TGTGCCACCGGGGACACCAGCTCATACGAGCAGTACTTC.

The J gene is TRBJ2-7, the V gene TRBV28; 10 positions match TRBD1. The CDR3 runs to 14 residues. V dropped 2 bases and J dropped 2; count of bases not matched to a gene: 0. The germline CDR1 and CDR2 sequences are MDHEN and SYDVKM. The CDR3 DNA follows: TGTGCCAGCAGTTTAGGGACAGGGGCCTACGAGCAGTACTTC. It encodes CASSLGTGAYEQYF.

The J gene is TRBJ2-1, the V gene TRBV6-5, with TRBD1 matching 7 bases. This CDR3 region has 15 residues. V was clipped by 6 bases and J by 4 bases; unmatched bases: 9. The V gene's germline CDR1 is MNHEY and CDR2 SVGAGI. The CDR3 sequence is CASRMTGRFYNEQFF. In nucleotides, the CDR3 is TGTGCCAGCAGGATGACAGGGAGATTTTACAATGAGCAGTTCTTC.

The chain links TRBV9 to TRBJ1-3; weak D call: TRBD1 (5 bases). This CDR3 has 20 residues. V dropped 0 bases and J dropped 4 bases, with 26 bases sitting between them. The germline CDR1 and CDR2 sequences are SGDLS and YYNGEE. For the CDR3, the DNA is TGTGCCAGCAGCGTAGCTATCCAGGGCGAGCTTCGGGGGACCGGAAACACCATATATTTT. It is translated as CASSVAIQGELRGTGNTIYF. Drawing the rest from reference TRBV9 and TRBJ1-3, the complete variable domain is DSGVTQTPKHLITATGQRVTLRCSPRSGDLSVYWYQQSLDQGLQFLIQYYNGEERAKGNILERFSAQQFPDLHSELNLSSLELGDSALYFCASSVAIQGELRGTGNTIYFGEGSWLTVV.

CDR3 loop: CASSPRGGANYGYTF. In DNA form, the CDR3 reads TGTGCCAGCAGTCCGCGAGGGGGAGCTAACTATGGCTACACCTTC. V usage is TRBV27 and J usage is TRBJ1-2; D is perhaps TRBD1 (6 bases). The CDR3 is made up of 15 amino acids. Between the trimmed V and J ends, which lost 5 bases and 0 bases, there was a span of 13 bases. Germline V gene lookup returns CDR1 MNHEY and CDR2 SMNVEV (reference sequence).